This T cell receptor (beta chain) was recovered during a study of response to subunit inactivated influenza vaccine. TCRdb reprocessed the RT-PCR reads via MiXCR and lists one record per CDR3 protein. The profile shows roughly 780,000 distinct CDR3 sequences, 18% of them singletons. The input for sequencing was PBMCs from blood, taken roughly 5 days after vaccination. The clonotype comes from a man aged 45-65 years who received an inactivated influenza vaccine.

The CDR3 protein is CAISEYSGYEQYF. The CDR3 bases are TGTGCCATCAGTGAGTATTCGGGCTACGAGCAGTACTTC. The chain uses TRBV10-3 and TRBJ2-7; D is unclear. Germline-derived CDR1 and CDR2 are ENHRY and SYGVKD. This CDR3 has 13 amino acids. V shed 1 base and J shed 3 bases, with 7 bases lying between them.